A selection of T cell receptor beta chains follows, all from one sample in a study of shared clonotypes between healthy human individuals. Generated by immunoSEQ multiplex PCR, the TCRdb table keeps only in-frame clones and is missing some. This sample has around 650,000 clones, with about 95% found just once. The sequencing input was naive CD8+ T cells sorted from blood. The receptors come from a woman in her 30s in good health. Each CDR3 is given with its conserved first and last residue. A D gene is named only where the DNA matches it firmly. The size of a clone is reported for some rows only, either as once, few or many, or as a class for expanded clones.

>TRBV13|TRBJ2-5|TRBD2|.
CASSPGTSGAQETQYF
TGTGCCAGCAGCCCAGGGACTAGCGGGGCTCAAGAGACCCAGTACTTC
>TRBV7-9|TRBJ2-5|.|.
CASSLENQETQYF
TGTGCCAGCAGCTTGGAGAACCAAGAGACCCAGTACTTC
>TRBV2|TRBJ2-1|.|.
CASGGMSSYNEQFF
TGTGCCAGCGGGGGGATGAGCTCCTACAATGAGCAGTTCTTC
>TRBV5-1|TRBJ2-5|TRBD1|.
CASSGGQGQVGETQYF
TGCGCCAGCAGCGGGGGACAGGGACAGGTTGGCGAGACCCAGTACTTC
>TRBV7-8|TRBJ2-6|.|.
CASSANPGSGANVLTF
TGTGCCAGCAGCGCCAATCCAGGGTCTGGGGCCAACGTCCTGACTTTC
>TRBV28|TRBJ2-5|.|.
CASSPLRTKQETQYF
TGTGCCAGCAGTCCCCTAAGGACTAAACAAGAGACCCAGTACTTC
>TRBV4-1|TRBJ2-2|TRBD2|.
CASSRRRSSGRASRTGELFF
TGCGCCAGCAGCCGAAGAAGGTCTAGCGGGAGGGCTAGTCGCACCGGGGAGCTGTTTTTT
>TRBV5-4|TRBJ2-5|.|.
CASSPKRGPQETQYF
TGTGCCAGCAGCCCGAAACGGGGACCCCAAGAGACCCAGTACTTC
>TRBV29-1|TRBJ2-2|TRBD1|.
CSVYLPWTGENTGELFF
TGCAGCGTTTATCTCCCTTGGACAGGGGAGAACACCGGGGAGCTGTTTTTT
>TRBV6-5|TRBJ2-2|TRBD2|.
CASSYPPGGISGELFF
TGTGCCAGCAGTTACCCCCCGGGAGGGATCTCTGGGGAGCTGTTTTTT
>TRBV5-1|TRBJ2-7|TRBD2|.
CASSFRSSGSYEQYF
TGCGCCAGCAGCTTCAGGTCTAGCGGGAGTTACGAGCAGTACTTC
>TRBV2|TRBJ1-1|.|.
CASGGTVMNTEAFF
TGTGCCAGCGGGGGAACAGTCATGAACACTGAAGCTTTCTTT
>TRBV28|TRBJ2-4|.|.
CASRPGPTAKNIQYF
TGTGCCAGCAGGCCGGGACCTACGGCTAAAAACATTCAGTACTTC
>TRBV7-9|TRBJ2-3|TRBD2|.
CASSTTSGKTDTQYF
TGTGCCAGCAGCACCACTAGCGGAAAAACAGATACGCAGTATTTT
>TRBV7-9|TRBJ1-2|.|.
CASSSDVLGYTF
TGTGCCAGCAGCTCGGACGTACTAGGCTACACCTTC
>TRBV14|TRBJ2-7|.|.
CASSQEKGAYEQYF
TGTGCCAGCAGCCAAGAAAAGGGGGCCTACGAGCAGTACTTC
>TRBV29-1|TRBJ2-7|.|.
CSVAGARVPDEQYF
TGCAGCGTTGCGGGGGCTAGGGTCCCGGACGAGCAGTACTTC
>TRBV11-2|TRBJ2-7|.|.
CASSPVRSEQYF
TGTGCCAGCAGCCCCGTACGGTCCGAGCAGTACTTC
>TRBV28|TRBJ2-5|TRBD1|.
CASNLGGTGFEETQYF
TGTGCCAGCAACTTGGGTGGGACAGGCTTCGAAGAGACCCAGTACTTC
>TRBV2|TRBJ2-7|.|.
CASSYYEQYF
TGTGCCAGCAGTTACTACGAGCAGTACTTC
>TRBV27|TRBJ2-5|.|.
CASSLYNQETQYF
TGTGCCAGCAGTTTATACAACCAAGAGACCCAGTACTTC
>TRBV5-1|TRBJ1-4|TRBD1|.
CASSGKDRWGEKLFF
TGCGCCAGCAGCGGAAAGGACAGGTGGGGTGAAAAACTGTTTTTT
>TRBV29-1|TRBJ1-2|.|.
CSVEDPGMYGYTF
TGCAGCGTTGAGGACCCCGGGATGTACGGCTACACCTTC
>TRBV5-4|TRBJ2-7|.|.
CASSSQSGRDDEQYF
TGTGCCAGCAGCTCACAATCCGGACGCGATGACGAGCAGTACTTC
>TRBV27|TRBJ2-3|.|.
CASLQGTNPGTDTQYF
TGTGCCAGTCTTCAGGGGACAAACCCCGGCACAGATACGCAGTATTTT
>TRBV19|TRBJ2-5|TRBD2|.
CASSLSGLAEETQYF
TGTGCCAGTAGTTTATCGGGACTAGCGGAAGAGACCCAGTACTTC
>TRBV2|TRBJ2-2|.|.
CASRATGRAELFF
TGTGCCAGCAGGGCAACAGGGAGGGCGGAGCTGTTTTTT
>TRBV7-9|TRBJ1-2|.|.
CASSLEGGAYGYTF
TGTGCCAGCAGCTTAGAGGGGGGAGCCTATGGCTACACCTTC
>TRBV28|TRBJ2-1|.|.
CASSLDRSYNEQFF
TGTGCCAGCAGCCTCGACAGATCCTACAATGAGCAGTTCTTC
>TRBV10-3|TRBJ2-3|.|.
CAISESGSTDTQYF
TGTGCCATCAGTGAGTCGGGCTCCACAGATACGCAGTATTTT
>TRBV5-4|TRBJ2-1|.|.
CASSWLGASVRNEQFF
TGTGCCAGCAGCTGGCTGGGGGCTAGCGTTCGTAATGAGCAGTTCTTC
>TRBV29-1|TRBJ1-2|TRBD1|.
CSVEDWTGGISNYGYTF
TGCAGCGTTGAAGATTGGACAGGGGGCATCTCTAACTATGGCTACACCTTC
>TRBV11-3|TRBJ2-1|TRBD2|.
CASSHLAGEGYNEQFF
TGTGCCAGCAGCCATTTAGCGGGAGAGGGATACAATGAGCAGTTCTTC
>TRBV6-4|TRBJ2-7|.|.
CASSPGGYEQYF
TGTGCCAGCAGCCCCGGGGGTTACGAGCAGTACTTC
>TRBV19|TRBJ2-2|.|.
CATLDSSNTGELFF
TGTGCCACCTTGGACAGCTCGAACACCGGGGAGCTGTTTTTT
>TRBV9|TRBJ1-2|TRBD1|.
CASSVETGGNYGYTF
TGTGCCAGCAGCGTAGAGACAGGGGGAAACTATGGCTACACCTTC
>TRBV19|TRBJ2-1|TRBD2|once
CASREREFYRSYNEQFF
TGTGCCAGTAGGGAGCGGGAGTTTTATCGGTCCTACAATGAGCAGTTCTTC
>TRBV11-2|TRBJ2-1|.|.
CASSFLGSYNEQFF
TGTGCCAGCAGCTTCCTAGGGTCCTACAATGAGCAGTTCTTC